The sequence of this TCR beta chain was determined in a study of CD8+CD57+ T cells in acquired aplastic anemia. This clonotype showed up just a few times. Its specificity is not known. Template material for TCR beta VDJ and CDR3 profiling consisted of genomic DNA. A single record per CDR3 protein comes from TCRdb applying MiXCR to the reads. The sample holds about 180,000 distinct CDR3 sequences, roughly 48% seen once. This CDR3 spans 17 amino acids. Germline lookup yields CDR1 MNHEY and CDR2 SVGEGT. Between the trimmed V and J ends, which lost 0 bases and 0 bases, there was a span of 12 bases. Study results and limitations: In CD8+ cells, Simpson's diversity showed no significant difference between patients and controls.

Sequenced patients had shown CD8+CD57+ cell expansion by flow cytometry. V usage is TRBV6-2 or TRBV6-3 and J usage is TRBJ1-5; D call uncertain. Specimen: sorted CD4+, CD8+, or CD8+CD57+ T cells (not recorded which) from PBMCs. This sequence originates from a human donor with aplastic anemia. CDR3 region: CASSYSSGHYSNQPQHF. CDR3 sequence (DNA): TGTGCCAGCAGTTACTCGTCTGGGCATTATAGCAATCAGCCCCAGCATTTT.